This TCR beta chain was captured by sequencing in a study of metastatic and nonmetastatic thyroid tumors. About the research overall: The comparison covered peripheral blood and tumor or nodule tissue in malignant and benign thyroid patients. Overall study results and limits: The reported finding was significantly higher TCR beta diversity in malignant thyroid tumors relative to benign nodules, in blood and tumor.

This clone has at least ten counts. No antigen is known for it. CDR3 size: 13 residues. Germline CDR1 reads SGHNT; CDR2 reads YENEEA. The V end lost 5 bases, the J end lost 0 bases, and 7 bases lay between the germline ends. As processed by the authors: A classifier of distant metastasis in papillary thyroid cancer was built from CDR3 differences (across clinicopathological groups). TCRdb re-processed the PCR reads through MiXCR. The V and J calls shown here were made by TCRdb, not taken from the authors' results. The table lists around 50,000 clones, 25% to 30% of them singletons. All patients were untreated before thyroid surgery.

Sequenced material: blood. V usage is TRBV11-3 and J usage is TRBJ1-1; no firm D call. The receptor comes from a female donor with papillary thyroid cancer or a benign thyroid nodule (not recorded which). Some clones in this sample may be carry-over from other donors' samples. This CDR3 reads CASSEGLNTEAFF. CDR3 nucleotide sequence: TGTGCCAGCAGCGAAGGTTTGAACACTGAAGCTTTCTTT.